A single sample gave rise to the 25 T cell receptor beta chains below, sequenced in a study of T cells after yellow fever vaccination. From the 5' RACE reads, TCRdb called clonotypes with MiXCR, one entry per CDR3 protein. Seen here are hundreds of thousands of distinct CDR3 sequences, roughly 4% observed once, and the top ten hold around a quarter. Sequenced material: PBMCs, taken on the day of the yellow fever booster vaccination. All receptors come from a man aged 18 to 29 who received the YFV17D yellow fever vaccine.

This clonotype was seen at least ten times. CDR3 bases: TGCGCCAGCAGCTTGGGGCTAGCGGGGAGTAGCACAGATACGCAGTATTTT. Translation: CASSLGLAGSSTDTQYF. The chain carries TRBV5-1 and TRBJ2-3; 9 bases fit TRBD2. From germline, CDR1 is SGHRS and CDR2 YFSETQ. V shed 0 bases, J shed 0 bases, and the junction held 5 bases outside the gene matches. The CDR3 spans 17 residues.

This clonotype was seen at least ten times. The chain uses TRBV10-3 and TRBJ2-1, with D unresolved. This CDR3 is built from 13 residues. V lost 6 bases to trimming and J lost 1 base, with 7 bases between them. CDR1 ENHRY and CDR2 SYGVKD come from the germline V gene. CDR3 amino acids: CAISPSSYNEQFF. CDR3 coding DNA: TGTGCCATCAGCCCATCGTCCTACAATGAGCAGTTCTTC.

At least ten counts were recorded for this clonotype. The chain couples TRBV5-1 to TRBJ2-5; tentative D call: TRBD2 (6 bases). The CDR3 is made up of 14 amino acids. CDR1 and CDR2 (germline): SGHRS, YFSETQ. Trimming cost V 0 bases and J 5 bases, with 11 bases left between them. CDR3 DNA sequence: TGCGCCAGCAGCTTGGCCGGTGGGAGGGAGACCCAGTACTTC. Amino acids: CASSLAGGRETQYF.

The sample holds many counts of this clonotype. J is TRBJ1-5 and V is TRBV12-3 or TRBV12-4; D unclear. CDR3 length: 14 amino acids. Trimming stripped 5 bases from V and 1 base from J, with 9 bases between. The CDR3 DNA reads TGTGCCAGCAGTCAAGGACGGAGCAATCAGCCCCAGCATTTT. Its translation is CASSQGRSNQPQHF.

In its sample, this clonotype was seen many times. The V gene is TRBV2, the J gene TRBJ2-2, with TRBD2 as a possible D gene (6 bases). Per germline, CDR1 SNHLY and CDR2 FYNNEI. The CDR3 runs 15 residues. The ends were cut back, 9 bases at V and 2 bases at J, with 16 bases in the middle. CDR3 protein: CASGAGRPNTGELFF. As DNA, the CDR3 is TGTGCCAGTGGGGCAGGGAGGCCCAACACCGGGGAGCTGTTTTTT.

This clonotype was detected ten times or more. This chain joins TRBV5-1 and TRBJ2-3; 10 bases are shared with TRBD1. Losses at the gene ends were 4 bases for V and 5 bases for J; bases not matched to a gene: 4. The germline gives CDR1 SGHRS, CDR2 YFSETQ. CDR3 size: 14 residues. CDR3 nucleotides: TGCGCCAGCAGCCCGGACAGGGGGAAAGATACGCAGTATTTT. Translation: CASSPDRGKDTQYF. Variable domain in full (rest from reference TRBV5-1 and TRBJ2-3): KAGVTQTPRYLIKTRGQQVTLSCSPISGHRSVSWYQQTPGQGLQFLFEYFSETQRNKGNFPGRFSGRQFSNSRSEMNVSTLELGDSALYLCASSPDRGKDTQYFGPGTRLTVL.

The table lists this clonotype with many counts. This chain uses TRBV7-8 with TRBJ2-7, with 9 positions matching TRBD1. Germline CDR1 reads SGHVS; CDR2 reads FQNEAQ. V lost 5 bases, J lost 5 bases, and 4 bases stayed unmatched. The CDR3 runs to 13 residues. The CDR3 loop reads CASSNDRGDEQYF. CDR3 sequence (DNA): TGTGCCAGCAGCAACGACAGGGGGGACGAGCAGTACTTC.

There are many counts of this clonotype. This chain uses TRBV6-5 with TRBJ2-7; 10 bases line up with TRBD1. The CDR3 runs 14 residues. The ends lost 6 bases at V and 4 bases at J; junction bases unmatched: 6. Germline loops: CDR1 MNHEY, CDR2 SVGAGI. The DNA for the CDR3 is TGTGCCAGCAGCAGGGACAGGGGCCTGTACGAGCAGTACGTC. Translated, it gives CASSRDRGLYEQYV.

This clonotype was detected only a few times. V gene TRBV7-9 combines with J gene TRBJ2-7; D ambiguous. Germline CDR1 is SEHNR and CDR2 is FQNEAQ (reference sequence). This CDR3 comprises 14 residues. The V and J ends lost 3 bases and 0 bases respectively, with 9 bases between them. Here the CDR3 DNA reads TGTGCCAGCAGCTTGTTGGCCGACTCCTACGAGCAGTACGTC. It codes for CASSLLADSYEQYV.

There are a few counts of this clonotype. The chain has TRBV7-9 and TRBJ2-7; the D is unclear. Germline loops: CDR1 SEHNR, CDR2 FQNEAQ (reference sequence). The V and J ends lost 5 bases and 6 bases respectively, with 11 bases between them. CDR3 length: 12 amino acids. The chain's CDR3 is CASSIRSTEQYF. The CDR3 DNA sequence: TGTGCCAGCAGCATCCGGTCCACCGAGCAGTACTTC.

This clonotype was detected many times. This chain joins TRBV7-2 and TRBJ2-7; a weak D match, TRBD1 (5 bases). The germline V gene has CDR1 SGHTA and CDR2 FQGNSA. Trimming removed 2 bases from V and 4 bases from J, with 15 bases in between. The CDR3 totals 15 residues. The DNA for the CDR3 is TGTGCCAGCAGCTTACAACAGGCGCACTATTACGAGCAGTACTTC. Translating it yields CASSLQQAHYYEQYF.

There are a few counts of this clonotype. This chain uses TRBV6-5 with TRBJ1-1; tentatively, D is TRBD1 (5 bases). The CDR3 totals 13 residues. Germline V CDR1 and CDR2: MNHEY, SVGAGI. The germline V and J ends were trimmed by 0 bases and 6 bases, with 8 bases remaining between them. The CDR3 reads CASSYSAGAEAFF. CDR3 bases: TGTGCCAGCAGTTACTCGGCGGGGGCTGAAGCTTTCTTT.

This clonotype was recorded at least ten times. This chain links TRBV7-9 with TRBJ1-2; D gene ambiguous. Germline CDR1 reads SEHNR; CDR2 reads FQNEAQ (reference sequence). The CDR3 length is 14 residues. Deletions cut 2 bases from V and 0 bases from J, with 7 bases between. The chain's CDR3 is CASSLRTTNYGYTF. CDR3 coding DNA: TGTGCCAGCAGCTTAAGGACTACTAACTATGGCTACACCTTC.

This clonotype was observed a handful of times. This sequence joins TRBV20-1 and TRBJ2-1, with D hard to call. The germline gives CDR1 DFQATT, CDR2 SNEGSKA (reference sequence). The CDR3 runs to 11 residues. Between the trimmed V and J ends, which lost 5 bases and 9 bases, there was a span of 11 bases. The CDR3, as DNA: TGCAGTGCTTCCCCCCGGGTTGAGCAGTTCTTC. This encodes CSASPRVEQFF.

This clonotype was picked up a small number of times. The chain uses TRBV7-8 and TRBJ2-3; D may be TRBD2 (7 bases). The CDR3 has 13 residues. The germline V and J ends were trimmed by 3 bases and 10 bases, with 14 bases remaining between them. CDR1 and CDR2 (germline): SGHVS, FQNEAQ. The CDR3 protein is CASSFLGAGAQYF. For the CDR3, the DNA is TGTGCCAGCAGCTTCCTGGGGGCGGGGGCGCAGTATTTT.

The chain employs TRBV20-1 and TRBJ2-3; D assignment may be TRBD1 or TRBD2 (5 bases each). The V gene's germline CDR1 is DFQATT and CDR2 SNEGSKA (reference sequence). The V gene lost 0 bases and the J gene lost 1 base, with 11 bases spanning the gap. The CDR3 runs to 15 residues. CDR3 amino acids: CSAREARGGTDTQYF. CDR3 coding DNA: TGCAGTGCTAGAGAAGCTAGGGGAGGCACAGATACGCAGTATTTT.

V is TRBV3-1 and J is TRBJ1-6; 8 nucleotides line up with TRBD1. J was trimmed by 7 bases and V by 5 bases; bases with no gene match: 7. The CDR3 extends over 15 amino acids. Germline CDR1 and CDR2: LGHDT and YNNKEL (reference sequence). CDR3 DNA: TGTGCCAGCAGCTCGCGACAGGGGCAGAATTCACCCCTCCACTTT. It yields the protein CASSSRQGQNSPLHF.

This clonotype came up many times. The chain employs TRBV7-9 and TRBJ2-1, with D perhaps matching TRBD1 (5 bases). V lost 5 bases and J lost 5, with 19 bases in between. CDR1 SEHNR and CDR2 FQNEAQ come from the germline V gene (reference sequence). There are 16 residues in the CDR3. The CDR3 coding sequence is TGTGCCAGCAGCCCCCCTCTTAGTGGGGCCGACAATGAGCAGTTCTTC. This gives the protein CASSPPLSGADNEQFF.

This clonotype has at least ten counts. The chain carries TRBV15 and TRBJ2-2; TRBD1 matches 11 bases. The ends lost 3 bases at V and 5 bases at J; junction bases unmatched: 2. CDR1 and CDR2 (germline): LNHNV, YYDKDF (reference sequence). This CDR3 contains 15 residues. CDR3 region: CATSSRDRGTGELFF. The CDR3 DNA follows: TGTGCCACCAGCAGCCGGGACAGGGGGACCGGGGAGCTGTTTTTT.

In its sample, this clonotype was seen many times. J is TRBJ2-5 and V is TRBV7-2; a weak D match, TRBD2 (6 bases). The V end lost 7 bases, the J end lost 7 bases, and 13 bases lay between the germline ends. From germline, CDR1 is SGHTA and CDR2 FQGNSA. The CDR3 contains 12 residues. CDR3 DNA sequence: TGTGCCAGCACCGTAATGGGGGGGACCCAGTACTTC. The encoded protein is CASTVMGGTQYF.

The sample holds a few counts of this clonotype. The chain combines TRBV7-9 with TRBJ2-5; 13 bases agree with TRBD2. Germline CDR1 and CDR2: SEHNR and FQNEAQ (reference sequence). The CDR3 has 16 residues. J gave up 3 bases and V 5 bases, and 6 bases lay outside the gene matches. CDR3 sequence: CASSPPGLAGKETQYF. CDR3 DNA sequence: TGTGCCAGCAGCCCGCCGGGACTAGCGGGGAAAGAGACCCAGTACTTC.

This clonotype was counted many times. The rearrangement joins TRBV9 to TRBJ2-7; TRBD1 aligns across 7 bases. Germline CDR1 and CDR2: SGDLS and YYNGEE. The CDR3 has 13 residues. The ends lost 4 bases at V and 1 base at J; junction bases unmatched: 2. In DNA form, the CDR3 reads TGTGCCAGCAGCCGGGACAGTTCCTACGAGCAGTACTTC. Residues: CASSRDSSYEQYF.

This clonotype was recorded many times. This chain joins TRBV5-1 and TRBJ2-1; D possibly corresponds to TRBD2 (7 bases). This CDR3 comprises 15 residues. Germline V gene sequence: CDR1 SGHRS, CDR2 YFSETQ. Between the trimmed V and J ends, which lost 3 bases and 2 bases, there was a span of 12 bases. The CDR3 nucleotides are TGCGCCAGCAGCTGGGGGGCGGGGGCCTACAATGAGCAGTTCTTC. Protein sequence: CASSWGAGAYNEQFF.

The chain links TRBV4-1 to TRBJ2-5; D gene ambiguous. The CDR3 has 15 residues. Germline loops: CDR1 MGHRA, CDR2 YSYEKL. Trimming shortened V by 1 base and J by 4 bases, and 13 bases separated the two germline ends. CDR3 nucleotide sequence: TGCGCCAGCAGCCAAGGGACCGAGCCCGGAGAGACCCAGTACTTC. Translating gives CASSQGTEPGETQYF.

This clonotype was seen repeatedly, ten times or more. The chain is built from TRBV7-9 and TRBJ2-3; no clear D. This CDR3 has 14 amino acids. The V gene's germline CDR1 is SEHNR and CDR2 FQNEAQ (reference sequence). Trimming took off 2 bases at V and 4 bases at J, with 10 bases between the two ends. The DNA of the CDR3 is TGTGCCAGCAGCTTACCGGCGTTGGCAGATACGCAGTATTTT. It yields the protein CASSLPALADTQYF.